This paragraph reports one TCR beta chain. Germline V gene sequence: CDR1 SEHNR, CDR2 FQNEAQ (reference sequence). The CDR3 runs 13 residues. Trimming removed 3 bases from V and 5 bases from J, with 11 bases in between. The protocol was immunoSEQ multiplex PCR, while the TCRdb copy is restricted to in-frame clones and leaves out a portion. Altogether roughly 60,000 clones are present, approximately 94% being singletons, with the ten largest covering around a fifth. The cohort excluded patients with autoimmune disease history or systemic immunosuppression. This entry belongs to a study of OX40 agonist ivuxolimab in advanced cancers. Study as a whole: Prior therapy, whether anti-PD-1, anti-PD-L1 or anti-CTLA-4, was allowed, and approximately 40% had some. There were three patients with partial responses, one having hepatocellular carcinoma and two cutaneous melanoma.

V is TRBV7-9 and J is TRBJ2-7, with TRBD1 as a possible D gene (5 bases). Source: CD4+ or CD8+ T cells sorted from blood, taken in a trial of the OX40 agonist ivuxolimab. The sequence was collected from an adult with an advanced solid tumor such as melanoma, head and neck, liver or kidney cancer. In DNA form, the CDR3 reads TGTGCCAGCAGCTTTTTACAGGTTCACGAGCAGTACTTC. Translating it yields CASSFLQVHEQYF.